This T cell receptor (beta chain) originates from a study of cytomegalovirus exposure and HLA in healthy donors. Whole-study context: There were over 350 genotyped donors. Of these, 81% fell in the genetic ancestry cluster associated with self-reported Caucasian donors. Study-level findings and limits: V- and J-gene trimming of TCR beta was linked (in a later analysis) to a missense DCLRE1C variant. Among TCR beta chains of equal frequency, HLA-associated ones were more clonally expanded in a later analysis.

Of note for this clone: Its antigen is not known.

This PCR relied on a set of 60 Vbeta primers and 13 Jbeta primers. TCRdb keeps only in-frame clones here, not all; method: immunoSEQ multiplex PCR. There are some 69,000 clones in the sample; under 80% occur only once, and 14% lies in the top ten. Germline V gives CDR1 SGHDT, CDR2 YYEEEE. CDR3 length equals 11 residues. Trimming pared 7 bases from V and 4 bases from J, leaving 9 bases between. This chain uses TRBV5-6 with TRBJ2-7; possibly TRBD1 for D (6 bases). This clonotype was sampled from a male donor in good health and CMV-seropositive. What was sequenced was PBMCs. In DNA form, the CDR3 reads TGTGCCAGCGGGCAGGGGTACGAGCAGTACTTC. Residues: CASGQGYEQYF.